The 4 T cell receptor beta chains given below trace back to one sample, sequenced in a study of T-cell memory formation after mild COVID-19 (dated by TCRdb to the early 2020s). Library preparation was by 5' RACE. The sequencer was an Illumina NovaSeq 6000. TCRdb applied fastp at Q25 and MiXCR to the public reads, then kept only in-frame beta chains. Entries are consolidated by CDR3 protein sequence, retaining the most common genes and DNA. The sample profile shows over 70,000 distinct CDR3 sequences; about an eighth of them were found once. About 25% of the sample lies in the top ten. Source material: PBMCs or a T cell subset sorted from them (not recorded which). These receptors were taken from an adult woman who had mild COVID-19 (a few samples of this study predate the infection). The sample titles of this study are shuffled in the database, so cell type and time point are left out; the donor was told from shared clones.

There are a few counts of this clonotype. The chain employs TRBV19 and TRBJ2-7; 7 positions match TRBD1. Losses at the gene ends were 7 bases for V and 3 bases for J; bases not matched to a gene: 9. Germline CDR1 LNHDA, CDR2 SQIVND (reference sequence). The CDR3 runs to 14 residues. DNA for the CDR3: TGTGCCAGTAACCCCTCGGGACAGCACTACGAGCAGTACTTC. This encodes CASNPSGQHYEQYF.

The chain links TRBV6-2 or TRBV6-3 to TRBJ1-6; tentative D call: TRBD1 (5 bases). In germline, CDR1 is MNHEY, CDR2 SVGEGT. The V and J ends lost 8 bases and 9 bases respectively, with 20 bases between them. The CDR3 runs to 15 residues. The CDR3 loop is CASRGLRDRSSPLHF. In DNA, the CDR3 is TGTGCCAGCCGAGGGCTGAGGGACCGGAGTTCACCCCTCCACTTT.

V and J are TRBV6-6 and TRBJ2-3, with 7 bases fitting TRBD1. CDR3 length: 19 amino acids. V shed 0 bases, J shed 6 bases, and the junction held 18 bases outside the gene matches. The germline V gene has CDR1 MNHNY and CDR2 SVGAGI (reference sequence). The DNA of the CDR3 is TGTGCCAGCAGTTACTCGAAGGTCCCCGTGCAGGGGGTATTCGATACGCAGTATTTT. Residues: CASSYSKVPVQGVFDTQYF.

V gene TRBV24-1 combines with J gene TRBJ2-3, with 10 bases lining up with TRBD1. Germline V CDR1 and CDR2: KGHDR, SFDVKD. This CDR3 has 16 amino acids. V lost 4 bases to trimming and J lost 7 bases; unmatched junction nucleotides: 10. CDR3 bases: TGTGCCACCAGTGAGCGACAGGGGGCCAAAGCCAATACGCAGTATTTT. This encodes CATSERQGAKANTQYF.